The 30 T cell receptor beta chains listed next were all sequenced from one sample in a study of blood T cell repertoires in COVID-19. Profiling relied on immunoSEQ multiplex PCR, and the TCRdb table lists in-frame clones only, not all of them. This sample yields around 220,000 clones, of which 80% to 85% are seen a single time; 20% belongs to the top ten. Material for sequencing was peripheral blood. The receptors originated from a young man with active or convalescent COVID-19.

The rearrangement uses TRBV5-6 and TRBJ1-2; D is undetermined. Germline V gene data show CDR1 as SGHDT and CDR2 as YYEEEE. Trimming left V 1 base short and J 8 bases short, with 24 bases between. This CDR3 is 17 amino acids long. CDR3 sequence reads: CASSLPWTDSQMVGYTF. The CDR3 bases are TGTGCCAGCAGCTTGCCGTGGACGGACTCCCAAATGGTGGGCTACACCTTC.

V is TRBV2 and J is TRBJ1-5, with D possibly being TRBD1 (6 bases). Deletions cut 2 bases from V and 3 bases from J, with 11 bases between. The germline V gene has CDR1 SNHLY and CDR2 FYNNEI. The CDR3 has 15 amino acids. CDR3 region: CASSETRGPNQPQHF. CDR3 coding DNA: TGTGCCAGCAGTGAAACCAGGGGACCCAATCAGCCCCAGCATTTT.

The J gene is TRBJ2-5, the V gene TRBV7-2; the match to TRBD2 covers 8 bases. The J segment lost 5 bases and the V segment lost 7 bases, leaving 9 bases of the junction unmatched. This CDR3 contains 14 residues. Germline CDR1 and CDR2: SGHTA and FQGNSA. The CDR3 spells CASNNGRAWETQYF. The CDR3 DNA follows: TGTGCCAGCAATAACGGGAGGGCCTGGGAGACCCAGTACTTC.

The chain couples TRBV28 to TRBJ1-1; D is possibly TRBD1 (6 bases). The CDR3 has 13 amino acids. Looked up from germline, CDR1 is MDHEN and CDR2 is SYDVKM. The V gene lost 10 bases and the J gene lost 10 bases, with 22 bases spanning the gap. CDR3 sequence reads: CATTTGTPRGAFF. In DNA form, the CDR3 reads TGTGCCACGACGACCGGGACACCCCGGGGAGCTTTCTTT.

This chain connects TRBV4-1 to TRBJ2-4, with D unclear. V shed 0 bases and J shed 0 bases, with 12 bases lying between them. From germline, CDR1 is MGHRA and CDR2 YSYEKL. The CDR3 is made up of 17 amino acids. The CDR3 DNA follows: TGCGCCAGCAGCCAAGAGAGGTGGTCACTAGCCAAAAACATTCAGTACTTC. It codes for CASSQERWSLAKNIQYF.

V gene TRBV4-1 combines with J gene TRBJ1-1, with TRBD1 as a possible D gene (5 bases). Germline V gene lookup returns CDR1 MGHRA and CDR2 YSYEKL. With 5 bases removed from V and 6 bases from J, the gap between germline ends came to 19 bases. The CDR3 is made up of 15 amino acids. The CDR3 nucleotides read TGCGCCAGCAGCTCAGCCCCGGGACTTGTAGCTGAAGCTTTCTTT. Amino acids: CASSSAPGLVAEAFF.

This clone was detected a few times. This chain uses TRBV12-1 with TRBJ2-7; the table's TRBD1 call for D was not verified on the DNA. TRBV12-1 is shown as a pseudogene. This CDR3 has 14 residues. The CDR3 sequence is CASSFDRTGDEQYF. CDR3 in DNA: TGTGCCAGCAGCTTCGACAGGACTGGAGACGAGCAGTACTTC.

This chain connects TRBV9 to TRBJ1-2, with D perhaps matching TRBD1 (6 bases). V gave up 1 base and J gave up 2 bases, with 9 bases separating them. The CDR3 has 14 residues. Looked up from germline, CDR1 is SGDLS and CDR2 is YYNGEE. CDR3 in DNA: TGTGCCAGCAGCGTAAGCAGGGGAAACTATGGCTACACCTTC. As protein: CASSVSRGNYGYTF. Full variable domain (missing parts from reference TRBV9 and TRBJ1-2): DSGVTQTPKHLITATGQRVTLRCSPRSGDLSVYWYQQSLDQGLQFLIQYYNGEERAKGNILERFSAQQFPDLHSELNLSSLELGDSALYFCASSVSRGNYGYTFGSGTRLTVV.

V and J are TRBV25-1 and TRBJ1-6; TRBD1 aligns across 9 bases. V was clipped by 6 bases and J by 7 bases; unmatched bases: 7. The CDR3 runs 15 residues. Germline lookup yields CDR1 MGHDK and CDR2 SYGVNS. The CDR3 loop is CASRVQGAGNSPLHF. Written as DNA, the CDR3 is TGTGCCAGCAGAGTACAGGGGGCGGGGAATTCACCCCTCCACTTT.

V is TRBV6-5 and J is TRBJ2-1; 12 positions agree with TRBD2. The CDR3 consists of 14 residues. Germline-derived CDR1 and CDR2 are MNHEY and SVGAGI. The junction had 6 bases not matched to a gene; V was cut back by 6 bases and J by 9 bases. The CDR3 here is CASRITSGRLEQFF. CDR3 nucleotide sequence: TGTGCCAGCAGAATTACTAGCGGGAGGCTTGAGCAGTTCTTC.

V and J are TRBV6-4 and TRBJ2-5; 7 bases are a match to TRBD2. CDR1 MRHNA and CDR2 SNTAGT come from the germline V gene. CDR3 length equals 13 residues. V gave up 5 bases and J gave up 7 bases; unmatched junction bases: 7. The CDR3 DNA is TGTGCCAGCAGTCGACCGGGGAGGGGGACCCAGTACTTC. Protein: CASSRPGRGTQYF.

The gene calls are TRBV19 and TRBJ2-2; D not certain. The germline V gene encodes CDR1 LNHDA and CDR2 SQIVND (reference sequence). This CDR3 region has 12 residues. Trimming took off 5 bases at V and 2 bases at J, with 3 bases between the two ends. The CDR3 DNA follows: TGTGCCAGTAGTCTAAACACCGGGGAGCTGTTTTTT. Its translation: CASSLNTGELFF.

V and J are TRBV7-8 and TRBJ2-4; possible D gene TRBD2, 5 bases. The germline CDR1 and CDR2 sequences are SGHVS and FQNEAQ. Trimming took 4 bases from V and 0 from J, leaving 13 bases between them. CDR3 size: 16 residues. The CDR3 sequence is CASSSTSPEAKNIQYF. CDR3 DNA: TGTGCCAGCAGCTCCACTAGTCCTGAAGCCAAAAACATTCAGTACTTC.

The V gene is TRBV4-3, the J gene TRBJ2-5, with a tentative D call TRBD1 (6 bases). V lost 1 base and J 4 bases, leaving 16 bases between the germline ends. Germline CDR1 reads LGHNA; CDR2 reads YSLEER. The CDR3 contains 16 residues. In nucleotides, the CDR3 is TGCGCCAGCAGCCAAGGCGATCTGGGGGCATCAGAGACCCAGTACTTC. Translating it yields CASSQGDLGASETQYF.

The chain links TRBV9 to TRBJ2-2; D ambiguous. The germline V gene encodes CDR1 SGDLS and CDR2 YYNGEE. Trimming took 2 bases from V and 0 from J, leaving 5 bases between them. The length of the CDR3 is 14 residues. The CDR3 coding sequence is TGTGCCAGCAGCGTCTTAGCGAACACCGGGGAGCTGTTTTTT. As protein: CASSVLANTGELFF.

The chain recombines TRBV5-6 with TRBJ1-5; unclear D gene. Looked up from germline, CDR1 is SGHDT and CDR2 is YYEEEE. The CDR3 runs to 14 residues. Between the trimmed V and J ends, which lost 7 bases and 2 bases, there was a span of 13 bases. CDR3 sequence: CASGRGMRNQPQHF. DNA for the CDR3: TGTGCCAGCGGCCGGGGAATGCGCAATCAGCCCCAGCATTTT.

The chain has TRBV19 and TRBJ2-2, with D possibly being TRBD2 (6 bases). This CDR3 region has 15 residues. Trimming took off 3 bases at V and 0 bases at J, with 8 bases between the two ends. CDR1 LNHDA and CDR2 SQIVND come from the germline V gene (reference sequence). CDR3: CASSIWGANTGELFF. The DNA of the CDR3 is TGTGCCAGTAGTATTTGGGGGGCGAACACCGGGGAGCTGTTTTTT.

The gene calls are TRBV3-1 (or the pseudogene TRBV3-2) and TRBJ1-5; 9 nucleotides align to TRBD1. This CDR3 spans 15 amino acids. The trim removed 6 bases at V and 6 bases at J, leaving 9 bases unmatched. Germline loops: CDR1 LGHDT, CDR2 YNNKEL (reference sequence). The CDR3 loop is CASSRGTGYSQPQHF. CDR3 DNA sequence: TGTGCCAGCAGTCGAGGGACAGGGTACAGTCAGCCCCAGCATTTT.

This rearrangement joins TRBV27 to TRBJ2-3; 10 positions agree with TRBD2. CDR3 length: 16 amino acids. J lost 6 bases, V lost 6 bases, and 12 bases had no gene match. In germline, CDR1 is MNHEY, CDR2 SMNVEV (reference sequence). CDR3 nucleotide sequence: TGTGCCAGCAGGATAAAAGCGGGGGGGCCGTTGGATACGCAGTATTTT. Amino acid sequence: CASRIKAGGPLDTQYF.

The CDR3 DNA reads TGTGCCAGCAGGATAGACAGGGGCACTGAAGCTTTCTTT. It is translated as CASRIDRGTEAFF. V and J are TRBV2 and TRBJ1-1; 8 nucleotides line up with TRBD1. This CDR3 has 13 amino acids. The J segment lost 4 bases and the V segment lost 6 bases, leaving 4 bases of the junction unmatched. The germline V gene encodes CDR1 SNHLY and CDR2 FYNNEI.

The V and J genes are TRBV5-6 and TRBJ1-3; the D gene is possibly TRBD1 (6 bases). V shed 4 bases and J shed 3 bases, with 14 bases lying between them. The CDR3 contains 15 residues. Germline V lookup: CDR1 SGHDT, CDR2 YYEEEE. CDR3 amino acids: CASSVLGQLGNTIYF. The CDR3 region has the DNA TGTGCCAGCAGCGTACTGGGACAACTTGGAAACACCATATATTTT.

The rearrangement uses TRBV5-1 and TRBJ1-6; D remains ambiguous. Trimming took off 4 bases at V and 5 bases at J, with 13 bases between the two ends. The CDR3 covers 15 residues. Per germline, CDR1 SGHRS and CDR2 YFSETQ. DNA for the CDR3: TGCGCCAGCAGCCTCGCGGCTACCGATAATTCACCCCTCCACTTT. This translates into CASSLAATDNSPLHF.

This clone was counted between two and nine times. V is TRBV29-1 and J is TRBJ1-1; D gene ambiguous. The CDR3 is made up of 12 amino acids. The V and J ends lost 1 base and 4 bases respectively, with 7 bases between them. Germline V gene sequence: CDR1 SQVTM, CDR2 ANQGSEA. The CDR3 here is CSVEGTSTEAFF. CDR3 sequence (DNA): TGCAGCGTTGAAGGAACAAGCACTGAAGCTTTCTTT.

The V call is TRBV4-3, the J call TRBJ2-5, with a tentative D call TRBD2 (5 bases). The CDR3 has 13 amino acids. Deletions cut 0 bases from V and 7 bases from J, with 9 bases between. Germline V gene sequence: CDR1 LGHNA, CDR2 YSLEER. Here the CDR3 reads CASSQELEGTQYF. For the CDR3, the DNA is TGCGCCAGCAGCCAAGAACTCGAGGGGACCCAGTACTTC.

This clone was seen a few times. The gene calls are TRBV19 and TRBJ1-5; D perhaps matches TRBD1 (6 bases). The CDR3 is 12 amino acids. Trimming left V 6 bases short and J 7 bases short, with 10 bases between. CDR1 is LNHDA and CDR2 is SQIVND in the germline V gene (reference sequence). CDR3 protein: CASRQGVQPQHF. Written as DNA, the CDR3 is TGTGCCAGTAGACAGGGTGTGCAGCCCCAGCATTTT. Supplemented by reference TRBV19 and TRBJ1-5, the full variable domain reads DGGITQSPKYLFRKEGQNVTLSCEQNLNHDAMYWYRQDPGQGLRLIYYSQIVNDFQKGDIAEGYSVSREKKESFPLTVTSAQKNPTAFYLCASRQGVQPQHFGDGTRLSIL.

This chain joins TRBV6-5 and TRBJ1-3; D is uncertain. The CDR3 has 16 residues. V lost 0 bases, J lost 0 bases, and 9 bases lay in between. Germline V lookup: CDR1 MNHEY, CDR2 SVGAGI. The CDR3 DNA reads TGTGCCAGCAGTTACTCGAGTGCGGCCTCTGGAAACACCATATATTTT. This sequence encodes CASSYSSAASGNTIYF.

A single count supports this clone. The rearrangement links TRBV14 to TRBJ1-1; D is unclear. CDR1 is SGHDN and CDR2 is FVKESK in the germline V gene. The CDR3 totals 12 residues. V was clipped by 3 bases and J by 6 bases, with 8 bases between them. The CDR3 spells CASSQAGPEAFF. As DNA, the CDR3 is TGTGCCAGCAGCCAGGCAGGCCCTGAAGCTTTCTTT.

The rearrangement uses TRBV6-6 and TRBJ2-7, with TRBD2 matching over 7 bases. J gave up 1 base and V 6 bases, and 15 bases lay outside the gene matches. Germline CDR1 is MNHNY and CDR2 is SVGAGI (reference sequence). CDR3 length: 17 residues. CDR3: CASSRSGPGGTSYEQYF. The CDR3 DNA is TGTGCCAGCAGCCGATCTGGTCCGGGGGGTACATCCTACGAGCAGTACTTC.

This clone was seen repeatedly, ten times or more. The rearrangement joins TRBV7-6 to TRBJ2-1, with TRBD2 matching over 9 bases. V gave up 3 bases and J gave up 5 bases; unmatched junction bases: 11. The CDR3 contains 17 residues. CDR1 and CDR2 from the germline V gene are SGHVS and FNYEAQ. CDR3 nucleotides: TGTGCCAGCAGCTTGCGGGGGGGCTCCCGAGGAGACAATGAGCAGTTCTTC. It is translated as CASSLRGGSRGDNEQFF.

As concerns this clone: At one end the junction does not follow the germline gene, possibly because of a read error. The chain couples TRBV9 to TRBJ2-7; a weak D match, TRBD1 (5 bases). The CDR3 loop spans 13 amino acids. Germline V CDR1 and CDR2: SGDLS, YYNGEE. CDR3 in amino acids: CASTVTGAYEQYF. The CDR3 DNA reads as TGTGCCAGCACCGTAACAGGCGCCTACGAGCAGTACTTC.